The sample holds a few counts of the clone carrying this TCR beta chain. The authors ran a second PCR of about 6 to 11 cycles using a sample-barcoded 5' primer and a J-beta primer mix. TCRdb called the 5' RACE reads again in MiXCR, with one record for every CDR3 protein. The data show under 800,000 distinct CDR3 sequences, around 40% seen once. The data were obtained in a study of blood T cells in healthy people across ages. The V end was cut by 6 bases, the J end by 2 bases, with 16 bases between. This CDR3 comprises 14 residues. From germline, CDR1 is SQVTM and CDR2 ANQGSEA. The TCR comes from a woman in her fifties or sixties in good health. This chain connects TRBV29-1 to TRBJ2-5, with D possibly TRBD2 on 6 matching bases. The sample comprised blood. DNA of the CDR3: TGCAGCGTGGCGCTTAGAGCGGGTCAAGAGACCCAGTACTTC. Protein sequence: CSVALRAGQETQYF.